A single sample gave rise to the 5 T cell receptor beta chains below, sequenced in a study of T cell repertoires in cytomegalovirus infection. TCRdb reprocessed the reads with MiXCR, giving one entry per CDR3 protein. The sample carries around 130,000 distinct CDR3 sequences, roughly 8.2% recorded once. Specimen: PBMCs. These receptors originate from a human donor in good health (CMV status not recorded). Some clones in this sample may be carry-over from other donors' samples.

The CDR3 here is CASSGQSYNEQFF. The CDR3, as DNA: TGTGCCAGCAGTGGCCAGAGTTACAATGAGCAGTTCTTC. The gene calls are TRBV2 and TRBJ2-1; no definite D call. This CDR3 has 13 residues. Germline V gives CDR1 SNHLY, CDR2 FYNNEI. Trimming pared 4 bases from V and 4 bases from J, leaving 8 bases between.

This rearrangement joins TRBV20-1 to TRBJ2-2; D is unclear. The germline CDR1 and CDR2 sequences are DFQATT and SNEGSKA (reference sequence). CDR3 length equals 12 residues. V dropped 6 bases and J dropped 1 base, with 6 bases sitting between them. This CDR3 reads CSAQKNTGELFF. CDR3 nucleotide sequence: TGCAGTGCCCAGAAGAACACCGGGGAGCTGTTTTTT.

As regards this clonotype: It may be a read error: a sequence one base away is much more abundant. J is TRBJ1-4 and V is TRBV15, with 12 bases aligning to TRBD1. Germline assignment: CDR1 LNHNV and CDR2 YYDKDF (reference sequence). The CDR3 has 16 residues. J gave up 9 bases and V 4 bases, and 9 bases lay outside the gene matches. The DNA for the CDR3 is TGTGCCACCAGCACCGGGACAGGGGGCGCAGGTAAAAAACTGTTTTTT. It is translated as CATSTGTGGAGKKLFF.

This clonotype has ten or more counts. The chain is built from TRBV7-6 and TRBJ1-5; D remains unclear. CDR1 and CDR2 from the germline V gene are SGHVS and FNYEAQ. The V end was cut by 1 base, the J end by 11 bases, with 9 bases between. There are 12 residues in the CDR3. Here the CDR3 DNA reads TGTGCCAGCAGCTTAGTTACGGGAGCCCAGCATTTT. Its protein is CASSLVTGAQHF.

This clonotype was found many times. This chain links TRBV2 with TRBJ2-7, with 12 nucleotides matching TRBD2. Looked up from germline, CDR1 is SNHLY and CDR2 is FYNNEI. The V segment lost 6 bases and the J segment 6 bases; nucleotides outside the gene matches: 6. The CDR3 consists of 14 residues. The CDR3: CASSPTSGGIEQYF. CDR3 DNA sequence: TGTGCCAGCAGCCCTACTAGCGGGGGGATCGAGCAGTACTTC.